Sequencing of this T cell receptor (beta chain) was carried out in a study of cytotoxic CD8 clonotypes in ibrutinib-treated CLL. Regarding the study as a whole: Exceeding age-matched healthy donors, baseline clonality also tracked the counts of circulating CD8+ T cells. The study found clonality rose at ibrutinib response, then fell toward baseline at progression.

A remark on this clone: Its antigen is not known.

Trimming at V came to 6 bases and at J to 13 bases, leaving 6 bases not matched to a gene. This CDR3 has 11 residues. From germline, CDR1 is DFQATT and CDR2 SNEGSKA (reference sequence). Some clones are missing from TCRdb's copy, which holds only in-frame ones; the method was immunoSEQ multiplex PCR. The sample includes 14,000 or so clones, over 50% of them seen just once. Cryopreserved PBMCs provided approximately 1.9 micrograms of genomic DNA for the TCR beta libraries. The chain uses TRBV20-1 and TRBJ2-3; 11 bases fit TRBD2. This receptor was identified in a human donor with chronic lymphocytic leukemia. Sequenced here: PBMCs, sampled at a 24-month disease-progression time point, from a patient treated with ibrutinib. CDR3 nucleotides: TGCAGTGCCAATAGCGGGGGGGCCGAGTATTTT. This encodes CSANSGGAEYF.